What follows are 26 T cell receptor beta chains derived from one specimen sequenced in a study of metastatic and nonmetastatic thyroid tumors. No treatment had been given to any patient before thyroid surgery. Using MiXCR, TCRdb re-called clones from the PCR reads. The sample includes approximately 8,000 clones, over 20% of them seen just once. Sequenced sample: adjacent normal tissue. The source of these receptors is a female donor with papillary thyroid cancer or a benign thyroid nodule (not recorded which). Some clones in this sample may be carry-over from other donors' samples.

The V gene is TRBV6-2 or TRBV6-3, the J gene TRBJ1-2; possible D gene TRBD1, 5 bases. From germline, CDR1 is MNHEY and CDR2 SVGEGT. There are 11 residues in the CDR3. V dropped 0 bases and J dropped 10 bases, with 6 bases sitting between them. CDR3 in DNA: TGTGCCAGCAGTTACTCGGGGGTCTACACCTTC. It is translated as CASSYSGVYTF.

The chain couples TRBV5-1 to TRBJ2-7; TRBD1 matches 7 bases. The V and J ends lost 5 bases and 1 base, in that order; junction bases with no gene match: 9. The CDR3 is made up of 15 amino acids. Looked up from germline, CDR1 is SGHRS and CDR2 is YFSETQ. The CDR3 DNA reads TGCGCCAGCAGTGTCGACAGGGCGGCGTCCTACGAGCAGTACTTC. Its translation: CASSVDRAASYEQYF.

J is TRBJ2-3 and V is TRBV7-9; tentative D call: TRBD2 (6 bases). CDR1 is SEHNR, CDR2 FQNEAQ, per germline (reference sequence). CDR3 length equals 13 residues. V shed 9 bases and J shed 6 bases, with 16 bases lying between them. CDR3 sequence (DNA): TGTGCCAGTAGCGGTGTAACGACGGATACGCAGTATTTT. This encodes CASSGVTTDTQYF.

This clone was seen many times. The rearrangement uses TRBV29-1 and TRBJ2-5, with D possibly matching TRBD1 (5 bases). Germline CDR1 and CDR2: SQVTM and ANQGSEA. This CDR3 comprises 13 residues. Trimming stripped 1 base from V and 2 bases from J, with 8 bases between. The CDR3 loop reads CSVEVRQQETQYF. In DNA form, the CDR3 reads TGCAGCGTTGAAGTTCGACAGCAAGAGACCCAGTACTTC. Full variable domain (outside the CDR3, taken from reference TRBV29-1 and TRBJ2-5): SAVISQKPSRDICQRGTSLTIQCQVDSQVTMMFWYRQQPGQSLTLIATANQGSEATYESGFVIDKFPISRPNLTFSTLTVSNMSPEDSSIYLCSVEVRQQETQYFGPGTRLLVL.

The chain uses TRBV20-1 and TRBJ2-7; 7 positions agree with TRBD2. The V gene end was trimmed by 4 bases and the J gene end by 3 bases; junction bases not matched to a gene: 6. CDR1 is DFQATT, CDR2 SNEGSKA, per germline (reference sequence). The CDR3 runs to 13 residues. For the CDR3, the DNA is TGCAGTGCTATAGGCCTAGCGGTCTACGAGCAGTACTTC. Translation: CSAIGLAVYEQYF.

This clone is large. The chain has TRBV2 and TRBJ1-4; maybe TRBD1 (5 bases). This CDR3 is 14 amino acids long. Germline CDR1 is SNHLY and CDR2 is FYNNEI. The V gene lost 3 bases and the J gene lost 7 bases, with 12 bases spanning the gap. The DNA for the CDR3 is TGTGCCAGCAGTGATGGGGGGGGAGTTGAAAAACTGTTTTTT. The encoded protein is CASSDGGGVEKLFF.

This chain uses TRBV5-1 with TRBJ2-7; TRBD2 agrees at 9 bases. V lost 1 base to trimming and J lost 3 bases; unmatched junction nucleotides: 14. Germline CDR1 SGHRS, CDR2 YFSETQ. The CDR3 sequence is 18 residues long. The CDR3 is CASSLTSARSGGNYEQYF. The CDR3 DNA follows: TGCGCCAGCAGCTTGACCTCGGCTAGGAGCGGGGGGAACTACGAGCAGTACTTC.

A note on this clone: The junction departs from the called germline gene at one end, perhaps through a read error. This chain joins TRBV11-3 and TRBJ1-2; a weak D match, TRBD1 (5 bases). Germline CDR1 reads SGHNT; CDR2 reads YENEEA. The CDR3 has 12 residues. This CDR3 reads CASSLDRGGCTF. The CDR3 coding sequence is TGTGCCAGCAGCTTAGATCGGGGCGGCTGCACCTTC.

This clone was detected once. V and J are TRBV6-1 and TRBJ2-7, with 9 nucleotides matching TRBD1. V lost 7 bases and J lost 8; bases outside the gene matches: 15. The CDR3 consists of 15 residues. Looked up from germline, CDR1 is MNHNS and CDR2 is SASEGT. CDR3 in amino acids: CASTTKPGQGSQQYF. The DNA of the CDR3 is TGTGCCAGCACCACAAAACCGGGACAGGGCAGCCAGCAGTACTTC.

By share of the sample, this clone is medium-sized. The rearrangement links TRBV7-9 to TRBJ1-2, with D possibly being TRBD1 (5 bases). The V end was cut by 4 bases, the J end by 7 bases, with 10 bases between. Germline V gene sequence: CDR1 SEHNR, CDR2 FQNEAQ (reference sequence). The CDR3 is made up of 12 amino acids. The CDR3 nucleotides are TGTGCCAGCAGCTCTACAAGGGGTGGCTACACCTTC. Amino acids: CASSSTRGGYTF. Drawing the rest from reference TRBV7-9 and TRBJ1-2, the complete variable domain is DTGVSQNPRHKITKRGQNVTFRCDPISEHNRLYWYRQTLGQGPEFLTYFQNEAQLEKSRLLSDRFSAERPKGSFSTLEIQRTEQGDSAMYLCASSSTRGGYTFGSGTRLTVV.

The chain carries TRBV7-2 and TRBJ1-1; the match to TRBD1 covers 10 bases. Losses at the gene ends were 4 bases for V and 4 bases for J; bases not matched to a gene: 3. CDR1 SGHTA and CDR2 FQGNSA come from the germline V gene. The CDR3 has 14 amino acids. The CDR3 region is CASSWTGGGTEAFF. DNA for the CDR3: TGTGCCAGCAGCTGGACAGGGGGAGGCACTGAAGCTTTCTTT.

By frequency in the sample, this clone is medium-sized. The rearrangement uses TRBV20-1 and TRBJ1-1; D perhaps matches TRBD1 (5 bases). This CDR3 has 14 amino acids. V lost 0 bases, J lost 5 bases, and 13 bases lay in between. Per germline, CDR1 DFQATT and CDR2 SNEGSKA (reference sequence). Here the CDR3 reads CSARDSRRGTEAFF. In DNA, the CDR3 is TGCAGTGCTAGAGATAGTCGGCGGGGGACTGAAGCTTTCTTT.

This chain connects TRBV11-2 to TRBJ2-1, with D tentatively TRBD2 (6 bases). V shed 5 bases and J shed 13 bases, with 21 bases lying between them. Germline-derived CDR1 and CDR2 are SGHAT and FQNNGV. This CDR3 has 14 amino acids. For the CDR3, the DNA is TGTGCCAGCAGCCCCCCCCGGGAGTTAGGTGAACAGTTCTTC. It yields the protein CASSPPRELGEQFF.

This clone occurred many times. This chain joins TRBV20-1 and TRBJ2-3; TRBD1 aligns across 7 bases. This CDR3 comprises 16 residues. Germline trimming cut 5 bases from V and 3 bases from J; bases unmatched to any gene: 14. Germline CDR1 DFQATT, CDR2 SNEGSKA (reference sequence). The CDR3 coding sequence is TGCAGTGCTGGTCGGACAGGTCGGATAGTGACAGATACGCAGTATTTT. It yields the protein CSAGRTGRIVTDTQYF.

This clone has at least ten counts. The CDR3 protein is CASSVRGRQETQYF. The CDR3 bases are TGTGCCAGCAGCGTGAGGGGGCGGCAAGAGACCCAGTACTTC. V is TRBV11-1 and J is TRBJ2-5; 7 nucleotides agree with TRBD1. The CDR3 sequence is 14 residues long. Germline lookup yields CDR1 SGHAT and CDR2 FQDESV (reference sequence). J was trimmed by 2 bases and V by 5 bases; bases with no gene match: 5.

CDR3 protein: CASSLNHGSMDYTF. CDR3 nucleotides: TGTGCCAGCAGCTTGAATCACGGCTCTATGGACTACACCTTC. The chain couples TRBV11-2 to TRBJ1-2; D gene unclear. This CDR3 is built from 14 residues. Between the trimmed V and J ends, which lost 3 bases and 10 bases, there was a span of 18 bases. CDR1 and CDR2 from the germline V gene are SGHAT and FQNNGV.

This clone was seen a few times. CDR3 sequence: CASIPTGVRSQPQHF. In DNA, the CDR3 is TGTGCCAGTATTCCGACAGGGGTAAGGAGTCAGCCCCAGCATTTT. The rearrangement joins TRBV19 to TRBJ1-5, with TRBD1 matching 8 bases. The CDR3 is made up of 15 amino acids. Germline V gene sequence: CDR1 LNHDA, CDR2 SQIVND (reference sequence). V lost 7 bases to trimming and J lost 6 bases; unmatched junction nucleotides: 11.

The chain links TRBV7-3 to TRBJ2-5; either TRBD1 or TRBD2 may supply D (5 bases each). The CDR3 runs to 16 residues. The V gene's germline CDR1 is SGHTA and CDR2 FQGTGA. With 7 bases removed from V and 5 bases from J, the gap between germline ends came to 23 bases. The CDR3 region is CASIPGSLGRSETQYF. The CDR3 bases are TGTGCCAGCATCCCCGGAAGTCTGGGACGCTCGGAGACCCAGTACTTC.

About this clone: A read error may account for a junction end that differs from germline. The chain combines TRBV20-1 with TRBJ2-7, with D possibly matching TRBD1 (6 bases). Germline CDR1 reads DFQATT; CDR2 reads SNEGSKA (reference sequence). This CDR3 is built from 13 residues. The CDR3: CSARDGQLYEQYF. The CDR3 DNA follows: TGCAGCGCTAGAGATGGACAGCTCTACGAGCAGTACTTC.

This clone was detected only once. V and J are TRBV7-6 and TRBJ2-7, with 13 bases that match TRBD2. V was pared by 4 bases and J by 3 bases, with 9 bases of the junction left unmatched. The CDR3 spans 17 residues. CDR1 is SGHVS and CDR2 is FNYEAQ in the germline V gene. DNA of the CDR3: TGTGCCAGCAGCTACCGGGCTGGGACTAGCGGGAACTACGAGCAGTACTTC. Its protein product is CASSYRAGTSGNYEQYF.

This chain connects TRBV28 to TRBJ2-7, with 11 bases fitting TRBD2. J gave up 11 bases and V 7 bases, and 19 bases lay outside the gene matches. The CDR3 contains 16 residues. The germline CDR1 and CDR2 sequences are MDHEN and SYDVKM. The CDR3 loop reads CASIGGTSGAVYDKYF. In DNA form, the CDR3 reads TGTGCCAGCATTGGCGGGACTAGCGGAGCAGTCTACGATAAGTACTTC.

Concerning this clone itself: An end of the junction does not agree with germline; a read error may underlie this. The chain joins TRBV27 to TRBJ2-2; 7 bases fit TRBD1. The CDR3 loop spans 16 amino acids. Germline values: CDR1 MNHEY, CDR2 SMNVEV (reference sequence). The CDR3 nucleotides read TGTGCCAGCAGTCCGCTGGCGGACAGGAACACAGGGGAGCTGTTTTTT. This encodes CASSPLADRNTGELFF.

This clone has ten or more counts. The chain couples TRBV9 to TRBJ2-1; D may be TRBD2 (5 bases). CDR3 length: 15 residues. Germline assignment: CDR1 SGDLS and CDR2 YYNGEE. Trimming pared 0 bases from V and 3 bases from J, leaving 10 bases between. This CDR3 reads CASSVDPGSYNEQFF. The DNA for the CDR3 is TGTGCCAGCAGCGTAGATCCGGGAAGCTACAATGAGCAGTTCTTC.

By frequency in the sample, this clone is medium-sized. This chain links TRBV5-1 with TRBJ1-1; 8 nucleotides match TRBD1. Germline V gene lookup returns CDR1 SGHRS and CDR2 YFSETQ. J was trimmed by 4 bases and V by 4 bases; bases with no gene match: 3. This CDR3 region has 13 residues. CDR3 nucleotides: TGCGCCAGCAGCAGAACAGGGGGCACTGAAGCTTTCTTT. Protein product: CASSRTGGTEAFF.

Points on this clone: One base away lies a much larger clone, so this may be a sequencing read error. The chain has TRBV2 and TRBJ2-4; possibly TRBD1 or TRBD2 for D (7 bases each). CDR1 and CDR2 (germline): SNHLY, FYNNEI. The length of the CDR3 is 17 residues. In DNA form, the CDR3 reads TGTACCAGCAGAATGAACCCAGGGGGGGACCCCCGGAACATTCAGTACTTC. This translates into CTSRMNPGGDPRNIQYF.

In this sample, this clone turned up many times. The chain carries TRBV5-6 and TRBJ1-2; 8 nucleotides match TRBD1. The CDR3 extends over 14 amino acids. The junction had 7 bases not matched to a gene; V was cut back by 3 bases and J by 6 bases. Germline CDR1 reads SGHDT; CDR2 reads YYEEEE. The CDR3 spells CASSWGQVLDGYTF. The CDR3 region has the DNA TGTGCCAGCAGCTGGGGACAGGTGTTAGATGGCTACACCTTC.